This entry lists 6 T cell receptor beta chains sequenced from one sample in a study of blood T cells in healthy people across ages. PCR was performed a second time for roughly 7 to 12 cycles using a sample-barcoded 5' primer and a J-beta primer mix. MiXCR, applied by TCRdb to the 5' RACE reads, yields one record per CDR3 protein. The table shows 700,000 to 900,000 distinct CDR3 sequences, with roughly 25% occurring only once. Separately, the same data were catalogued under a study of T cells of mothers and their children.

Sequenced material: blood. Receptors originate from a boy between 10 and 17 years old in good health.

This clonotype came up a few times. The gene calls are TRBV5-1 and TRBJ1-2; unclear D gene. This CDR3 has 15 amino acids. CDR1 and CDR2 from the germline V gene are SGHRS and YFSETQ. The V gene lost 0 bases and the J gene lost 0 bases, with 9 bases spanning the gap. CDR3 nucleotide sequence: TGCGCCAGCAGCTTGGAGACGGTAGCTAACTATGGCTACACCTTC. This encodes CASSLETVANYGYTF.

Concerning this clonotype itself: Germline and junction disagree at one end, which may indicate a read error. The chain joins TRBV7-7 to TRBJ2-5; D is perhaps TRBD2 (7 bases). This CDR3 contains 13 residues. Germline V lookup: CDR1 SSHAT, CDR2 FNYEAQ (reference sequence). DNA of the CDR3: TGTGCTAGCAGCTCAGGAGGGGGGGAGACCCGGTACTTC. Its protein is CASSSGGGETRYF.

V gene TRBV20-1 combines with J gene TRBJ2-1, with 7 bases that match TRBD1. Unmatched junction bases numbered 9, after V lost 6 bases and J lost 1 base. The CDR3 is 15 residues long. Germline V gene lookup returns CDR1 DFQATT and CDR2 SNEGSKA (reference sequence). CDR3 coding DNA: TGCAGTGCCAGTAGACAGGGTTATTCCTACAATGAGCAGTTCTTC. Protein sequence: CSASRQGYSYNEQFF.

V is TRBV30 and J is TRBJ2-5, with D perhaps TRBD1 (6 bases). CDR3 size: 16 residues. The V end was cut by 2 bases, the J end by 0 bases, with 16 bases between. CDR1 and CDR2 from the germline V gene are GTSNPN and SVGIG (reference sequence). CDR3 coding DNA: TGTGCCTGGAGTAAAACAGGGATCTCGTACCAAGAGACCCAGTACTTC. This encodes CAWSKTGISYQETQYF.

The V call is TRBV20-1, the J call TRBJ1-6; 7 nucleotides match TRBD1. The CDR3 is 15 residues long. Germline CDR1 reads DFQATT; CDR2 reads SNEGSKA (reference sequence). Trimming took 4 bases from V and 8 from J; bases not matched to a gene: 11. The CDR3 nucleotides read TGCAGTGCTAAAAGGGGGACAGTCAGCGATTCACCCCTCCACTTT. Protein product: CSAKRGTVSDSPLHF.

The chain combines TRBV7-2 with TRBJ2-3, with D perhaps matching TRBD1 or TRBD2 (5 bases each). V was clipped by 1 base and J by 1 base, with 15 bases between them. This CDR3 region has 17 residues. Germline V gene data show CDR1 as SGHTA and CDR2 as FQGNSA. CDR3 loop: CASSLVSRDPGTDTQYF. The CDR3 nucleotides are TGTGCCAGCAGCTTAGTCTCCCGGGACCCCGGCACAGATACGCAGTATTTT.